This paragraph covers one T cell receptor (beta chain) sequence. This entry comes from a study of blood T cell repertoires in COVID-19. Whole-study context: Samples representing acute and convalescent COVID-19 were sourced from the United States, Italy and Spain. PBMCs, B-cell-depleted T cells, or T cells provided the cDNA or gDNA that made up the material.

Original processing methods: Reference gene primers were amplified, and this amplification served to estimate nucleated cell counts. Generated by immunoSEQ multiplex PCR, the TCRdb table keeps only in-frame clones and is missing some. V and J calls and clone size follow that table, whereas D and trimming were derived from the DNA. The table shows about 370,000 clones, with around 90% occurring only once. Looked up from germline, CDR1 is SGHDT and CDR2 is YYEEEE. The CDR3 runs to 17 residues. V shed 4 bases and J 2 bases; nucleotides not matched to a gene: 11. The sequenced material came from peripheral blood. The chain has TRBV5-6 and TRBJ1-2; 10 bases agree with TRBD1. This receptor was obtained from a man between 18 and 29 years old with active or convalescent COVID-19. The CDR3: CASSPIRQGASNYGYTF. The CDR3 DNA reads as TGTGCCAGCAGCCCAATACGACAGGGGGCCTCAAACTATGGCTACACCTTC.